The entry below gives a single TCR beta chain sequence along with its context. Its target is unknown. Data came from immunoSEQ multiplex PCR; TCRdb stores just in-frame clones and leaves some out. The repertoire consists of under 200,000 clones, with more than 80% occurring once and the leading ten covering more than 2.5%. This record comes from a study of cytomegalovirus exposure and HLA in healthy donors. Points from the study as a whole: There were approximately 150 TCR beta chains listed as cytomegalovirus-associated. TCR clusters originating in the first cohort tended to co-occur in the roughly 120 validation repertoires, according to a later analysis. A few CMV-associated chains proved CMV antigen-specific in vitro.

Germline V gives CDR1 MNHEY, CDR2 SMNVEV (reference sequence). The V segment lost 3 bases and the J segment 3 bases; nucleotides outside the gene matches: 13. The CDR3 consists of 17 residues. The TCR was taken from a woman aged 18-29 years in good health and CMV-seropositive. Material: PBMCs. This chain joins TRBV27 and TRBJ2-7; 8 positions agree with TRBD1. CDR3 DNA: TGTGCCAGCAGTTTCGTCCCCCCGACAGGGGACGTCTACGAGCAGTACTTC. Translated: CASSFVPPTGDVYEQYF.